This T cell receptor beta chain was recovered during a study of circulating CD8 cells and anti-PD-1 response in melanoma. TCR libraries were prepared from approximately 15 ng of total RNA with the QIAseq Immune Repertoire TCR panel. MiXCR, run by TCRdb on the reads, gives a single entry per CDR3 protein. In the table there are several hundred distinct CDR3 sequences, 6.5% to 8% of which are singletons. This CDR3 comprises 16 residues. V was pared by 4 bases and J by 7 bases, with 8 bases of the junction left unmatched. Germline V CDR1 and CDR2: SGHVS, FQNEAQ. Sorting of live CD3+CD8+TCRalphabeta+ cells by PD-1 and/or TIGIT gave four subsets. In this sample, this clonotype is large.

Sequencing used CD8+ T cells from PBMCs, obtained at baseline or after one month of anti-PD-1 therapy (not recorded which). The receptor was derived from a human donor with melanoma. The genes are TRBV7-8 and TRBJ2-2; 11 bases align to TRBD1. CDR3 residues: CASSSGQGAMVGELFF. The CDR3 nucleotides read TGTGCCAGCAGCTCCGGACAGGGGGCTATGGTCGGGGAGCTGTTTTTT.